This T cell receptor beta chain was sequenced in a study of response to subunit inactivated influenza vaccine. One entry per CDR3 protein, called by TCRdb with MiXCR from the RT-PCR reads. The profile shows a few hundred thousand distinct CDR3 sequences, 21% of them singletons. Study-wide findings and caveats: The authors suggested that few new T cells are recruited per seasonal influenza vaccination.

This CDR3 contains 18 residues. Germline V lookup: CDR1 SQVTM, CDR2 ANQGSEA. V trimming: 6 bases; J trimming: 0 bases; junction bases outside the gene matches: 18. This clonotype was detected a few times. The antigen is unknown. Sequencing was performed on PBMCs from blood, taken about 20 months after vaccination. This sequence originates from a man aged 45-69 years who received an inactivated influenza vaccine. V usage is TRBV29-1 and J usage is TRBJ2-3; 7 nucleotides align to TRBD2. In DNA, the CDR3 is TGCAGCGTCGTTCTAGCGGATAGCCTGCATTCTAGCACAGATACGCAGTATTTT. The encoded protein is CSVVLADSLHSSTDTQYF.